Shown below are 10 T cell receptor beta chains from a single sample sequenced in a study of blood T cell repertoires in COVID-19 (TCRdb year 2020). The protocol used for the library was the immunoSEQ multiplex PCR assay. TCRdb carries this immuneACCESS record with in-frame sequences only. Its versions omit some clonotypes, under half of them owing to an unresolved V gene in the studies checked, with the rest unexplained. Recorded for this sample are fewer than 300,000 clones; 80% to 95% of them occurred a single time. Around 1.1% of the sample rests with the top ten. The specimen was PBMCs or T cells enriched from blood (not recorded which). The receptors were gathered from a young woman who had recovered from COVID-19.

The chain joins TRBV5-5 to TRBJ1-1; D is unclear. CDR1 SGHKS and CDR2 YYEKEE come from the germline V gene (reference sequence). Trimming cost V 6 bases and J 5 bases, with 26 bases left between them. This CDR3 contains 17 residues. The CDR3 reads CASKPAGTSDLRTEAFF. CDR3 nucleotides: TGTGCCAGCAAACCGGCCGGAACATCCGACTTGAGGACTGAAGCTTTCTTT.

This chain connects TRBV5-6 to TRBJ1-2; 7 nucleotides align to TRBD1. Germline CDR1 reads SGHDT; CDR2 reads YYEEEE. J gave up 6 bases and V 4 bases, and 9 bases lay outside the gene matches. The CDR3 totals 14 residues. CDR3: CASSPRTGQDGYTF. In DNA form, the CDR3 reads TGTGCCAGCAGCCCCCGGACAGGACAAGATGGCTACACCTTC.

The V and J genes are TRBV7-2 and TRBJ2-7; 8 bases align to TRBD1. The germline CDR1 and CDR2 sequences are SGHTA and FQGNSA. Trimming took 6 bases from V and 2 from J; bases not matched to a gene: 3. The CDR3 has 13 amino acids. CDR3 protein: CASSRTGTYEQYF. In DNA form, the CDR3 reads TGTGCCAGCAGTAGGACAGGGACCTACGAGCAGTACTTC.

The chain employs TRBV4-2 and TRBJ1-6, with TRBD1 matching over 7 bases. Germline loops: CDR1 LGHNA, CDR2 YNFKEQ. The V gene end was trimmed by 3 bases and the J gene end by 0 bases; junction bases not matched to a gene: 11. The CDR3 has 19 residues. Written as DNA, the CDR3 is TGTGCCAGCAGCCATGATCGGACAGGAGAAAGCTCCTATAATTCACCCCTCCACTTT. Translating gives CASSHDRTGESSYNSPLHF.

V gene TRBV10-2 combines with J gene TRBJ2-4; D might be TRBD1 (6 bases). The V and J ends lost 2 bases and 2 bases respectively, with 22 bases between them. Germline lookup yields CDR1 WSHSY and CDR2 SAAADI. The CDR3 length is 19 residues. The CDR3 DNA follows: TGCGCCAGCAGTGAGGGAACAGGGAGCGCGCTTGGTTCCAAAAACATTCAGTACTTC. It encodes CASSEGTGSALGSKNIQYF.

This clone is a singleton in its sample. CDR3 sequence: CASSPYLHSGWYNEQFF. In nucleotides, the CDR3 is TGCGCCAGCAGCCCCTACCTTCATAGCGGGTGGTACAATGAGCAGTTCTTC. The rearrangement links TRBV4-3 to TRBJ2-1, with TRBD2 matching 7 bases. This CDR3 has 17 amino acids. Germline V gene sequence: CDR1 LGHNA, CDR2 YSLEER. The J segment lost 4 bases and the V segment lost 4 bases, leaving 13 bases of the junction unmatched.

J is TRBJ1-4 and V is TRBV29-1, with a weak D call TRBD1 (5 bases). CDR1 is SQVTM and CDR2 is ANQGSEA in the germline V gene. The CDR3 spans 15 residues. The germline V and J ends were trimmed by 3 bases and 8 bases, with 19 bases remaining between them. For the CDR3, the DNA is TGCAGCGTTGAGGCGCCAGGGCAGCCTGGGGAAAAACTGTTTTTT. This codes for CSVEAPGQPGEKLFF.

The chain carries TRBV7-9 and TRBJ2-2, with TRBD2 identical over 7 bases. With V trimmed by 3 bases and J by 5 bases, 12 bases remained unmatched. The CDR3 has 17 residues. CDR1 and CDR2 (germline): SEHNR, FQNEAQ (reference sequence). The CDR3 DNA sequence: TGTGCCAGCAGCTTCCCCCTTGGGAGGGGAAGTACCGGGGAGCTGTTTTTT. Its protein product is CASSFPLGRGSTGELFF.

This clone was counted once. The chain recombines TRBV30 with TRBJ2-2; 7 positions match TRBD2. This CDR3 comprises 14 residues. V trimming: 3 bases; J trimming: 4 bases; junction bases outside the gene matches: 5. The germline gives CDR1 GTSNPN, CDR2 SVGIG (reference sequence). The CDR3 here is CAWSLSGGTGELFF. CDR3 coding DNA: TGTGCCTGGAGCTTATCGGGGGGCACCGGGGAGCTGTTTTTT.

The rearrangement joins TRBV6-4 to TRBJ1-5; D possibly corresponds to TRBD1 (5 bases). This CDR3 spans 15 amino acids. V gave up 6 bases and J gave up 2 bases, with 14 bases separating them. Germline V gene data show CDR1 as MRHNA and CDR2 as SNTAGT. The CDR3 here is CASRPRDARNQPQHF. The DNA of the CDR3 is TGTGCCAGCAGACCCAGGGATGCCCGCAATCAGCCCCAGCATTTT.